A selection of T cell receptor beta chains follows, all from one sample in a study of T-cell reconstitution after alpha-beta-depleted transplantation in children. TCRdb analysed the PCR reads with MiXCR anew, one entry per CDR3 protein. This table has 200,000 to 250,000 distinct CDR3 sequences, roughly a tenth appearing once. Sequenced material: PBMCs from the stem cell graft donor, taken from the stem cell graft. The receptors derive from a human donor who donated a stem cell graft to a child with acute lymphoblastic leukemia. Both conserved end residues are part of each CDR3. The D gene is left open where the match is weak. Expanded clones get a size class; other rows say once, few or many, or leave the size out.

clone_size d_call j_call v_call cdr3_nt cdr3_aa
many NA TRBJ2-5 TRBV5-4 TGTGCCAGCAGCTTGTTCGGGTCACAAGAGACCCAGTACTTC CASSLFGSQETQYF
few NA TRBJ1-1 TRBV2 TGTGCCAGCAGTGAAGACGGCAGTAGCACTGAAGCTTTCTTT CASSEDGSSTEAFF
few NA TRBJ1-2 TRBV12-3/TRBV12-4 TGTGCCAGCAGTTTTCAGGCAGGGAACTATGGCTACACCTTC CASSFQAGNYGYTF
NA NA TRBJ1-6 TRBV6-5 TGTGCCAGCAGTTACTCGAGGGCCCCTGATTCACCCCTCCACTTT CASSYSRAPDSPLHF
many TRBD1 TRBJ2-2 TRBV5-1 TGCGCCAGCAGCTTCGGACAGGGGGCGACCGGGGAGCTGTTTTTT CASSFGQGATGELFF
NA NA TRBJ1-2 TRBV29-1 TGCAGCGTTGTTCCCAGGGGCTATGGCTACACCTTC CSVVPRGYGYTF
many NA TRBJ1-1 TRBV11-3 TGTGCCAGCAGCTTATCCGGGCCGAACACTGAAGCTTTCTTT CASSLSGPNTEAFF
many TRBD2 TRBJ2-3 TRBV12-3/TRBV12-4 TGTGCCAGCAGGAATAGCGGGGGTCAAGATACGCAGTATTTT CASRNSGGQDTQYF
many NA TRBJ1-2 TRBV5-5 TGTGCCAGCAGCTTGGAGTCCGCGGGGGCATATGGCTACACCTTC CASSLESAGAYGYTF
NA NA TRBJ2-1 TRBV20-1 TGCAGTGCTATAAAGGGTCAGGGGGAGGCGGATGAGCAGTTCTTC CSAIKGQGEADEQFF
many NA TRBJ2-6 TRBV6-4 TGTGCCAGCAGTGACTTACACAACTCTGGGGCCAACGTCCTGACTTTC CASSDLHNSGANVLTF
few TRBD2 TRBJ2-1 TRBV5-1 TGCGCCAGCAGCATTAGCGGGGGCTACAATGAGCAGTTCTTC CASSISGGYNEQFF
few TRBD1 TRBJ1-1 TRBV18 TGTGCCAGCTCACCCCTACACGGGGACAGTGCCACTGAAGCTTTCTTT CASSPLHGDSATEAFF
few NA TRBJ2-5 TRBV20-1 TGCAGTGCCGGGCCTCGAGGTGGGACCCAGTACTTC CSAGPRGGTQYF
many NA TRBJ2-5 TRBV15 TGTGCCACCAGCAGAGCTGGGTATGGCCAAGAGACCCAGTACTTC CATSRAGYGQETQYF
few TRBD2 TRBJ2-5 TRBV2 TGTGCCAGCACAGGTGGGGGGGGGATGCCTCAAGAGACCCAGTACTTC CASTGGGGMPQETQYF
few NA TRBJ1-3 TRBV20-1 TGCAGTGCTCCGGGAATACTCTCTGGAAACACCATATATTTT CSAPGILSGNTIYF
many NA TRBJ2-5 TRBV6-2/TRBV6-3 TGTGCCAGCAGTTACGAATGGCGGGGCCTTTACGAGACCCAGTACTTC CASSYEWRGLYETQYF
few NA TRBJ1-4 TRBV3-1 TGTGCCAGCAGCCAAGATATTGGAGGGGAAAAACTGTTTTTT CASSQDIGGEKLFF
NA NA TRBJ1-4 TRBV27 TGTGCCAGCAGTTCCCACACAAATCCTGAAAAACTGTTTTTT CASSSHTNPEKLFF
few TRBD1 TRBJ2-3 TRBV5-1 TGCGCCAGCAGCAGAGGACAGGGGACCGATACGCAGTATTTT CASSRGQGTDTQYF
many NA TRBJ2-3 TRBV27 TGTGCCAGCAGTTTAAATAACCGGGGGCTCGGCACAGATACGCAGTATTTT CASSLNNRGLGTDTQYF